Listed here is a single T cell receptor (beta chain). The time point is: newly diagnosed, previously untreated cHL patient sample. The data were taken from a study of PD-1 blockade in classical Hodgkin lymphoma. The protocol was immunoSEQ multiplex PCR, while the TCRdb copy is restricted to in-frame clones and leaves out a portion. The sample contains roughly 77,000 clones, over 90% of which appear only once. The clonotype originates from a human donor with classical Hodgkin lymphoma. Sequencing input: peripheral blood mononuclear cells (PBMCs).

As DNA, the CDR3 is TGTGCCAGCAGCGTTTCGGGGGAATGGGCGATATCTGGAAACACCATATATTTT. It is translated as CASSVSGEWAISGNTIYF. The genes are TRBV7-2 and TRBJ1-3; the D gene is possibly TRBD1 (5 bases). CDR1 is SGHTA, CDR2 FQGNSA, per germline. V was pared by 5 bases and J by 1 base, with 21 bases between. The CDR3 has 18 amino acids.